This is a list of T cell receptor beta chains from one sample in a study of cytomegalovirus exposure and HLA in healthy donors. Here immunoSEQ multiplex PCR was the method, and the copy in TCRdb shows in-frame clones only, minus some. The sample includes 130,000 or so clones, approximately 80% of them seen just once. The sample consisted of PBMCs. The origin of the receptors is a woman in her forties in good health and CMV-seronegative. Both conserved end residues are part of each CDR3. D genes are given only for firm matches. Clone size appears in some rows only: once, few, many, or a class for an expanded clone.

d_call	clone_size	cdr3_length	j_call	v_call	cdr3_nt	cdr3_aa
TRBD2	NA	14	TRBJ2-7	TRBV7-2	TGTGCCAGCAGCTTAGTCGGAGCGGGAGGTACACAGTACTTC	CASSLVGAGGTQYF
TRBD1	NA	16	TRBJ1-3	TRBV9	TGTGCCAGCAGCGTATCCGACAGGGCAACTGGAAACACCATATATTTT	CASSVSDRATGNTIYF
TRBD2	NA	15	TRBJ2-1	TRBV6-1	TGTGCCAGCAGATATGAAGCGGGGCTCTACAATGAGCAGTTCTTC	CASRYEAGLYNEQFF
TRBD2	NA	16	TRBJ2-1	TRBV9	TGTGCCAGCAGCGTAGCCTGGCTAGCGGGAGACAGTGAGCAGTTCTTC	CASSVAWLAGDSEQFF
NA	NA	17	TRBJ1-2	TRBV7-8	TGTGCCAGCAGCTTAGGCCCTAGACAGGCAGCTAACTATGGCTACACCTTC	CASSLGPRQAANYGYTF
NA	NA	12	TRBJ2-7	TRBV29-1	TGCAGCGTCGGGGGGCCAGGGCCCGAGCAGTACTTC	CSVGGPGPEQYF
NA	NA	15	TRBJ2-7	TRBV10-1	TGCGCCAGCAGCGGAAGACAGGGAGGATCCTACGAGCAGTACTTC	CASSGRQGGSYEQYF
TRBD2	NA	16	TRBJ2-1	TRBV18	TGTGCCAGCTCACCTGGACTAGCGGGATCCTACAATGAGCAGTTCTTC	CASSPGLAGSYNEQFF
NA	NA	12	TRBJ1-1	TRBV29-1	TGCAGCGGGAGGGAGATGGACACTGAAGCTTTCTTT	CSGREMDTEAFF
NA	NA	14	TRBJ2-3	TRBV10-1	TGCGCCAGCAGTGTTGGCGGTAGCACAGATACGCAGTATTTT	CASSVGGSTDTQYF
NA	NA	14	TRBJ2-7	TRBV28	TGTGCCAGCAGTTTGGCTAGGCTCGTCTGGGAGCAGTACTTC	CASSLARLVWEQYF
TRBD2	NA	15	TRBJ2-7	TRBV30	TGTGCCTGGACCCGAGCGGGAGGGCCTATCTACGAGCAGTACTTC	CAWTRAGGPIYEQYF
TRBD1	few	16	TRBJ2-3	TRBV6-5	TGTGCCAGCAGTTCTCTCGGACAGGGTCGAACAGATACGCAGTATTTT	CASSSLGQGRTDTQYF
NA	NA	13	TRBJ1-2	TRBV9	TGTGCCAGCAGCGCGCAGGGATCCTATGGCTACACCTTC	CASSAQGSYGYTF
TRBD1	NA	16	TRBJ2-7	TRBV14	TGTGCCAGCAGCCCTATAAATTACAGGGGGTTTAGCGAGCAGTACTTC	CASSPINYRGFSEQYF
NA	NA	15	TRBJ2-2	TRBV2	TGTGCCAGCAGTCGACAGGCACCCAACACCGGGGAGCTGTTTTTT	CASSRQAPNTGELFF
NA	NA	14	TRBJ2-1	TRBV15	TGTGCCACCAGCAGAGATCGCCAGGGTGATGAGCAGTTCTTC	CATSRDRQGDEQFF
NA	NA	15	TRBJ2-2	TRBV7-2	TGTGCCAGCAGCTTGAGTGTAGGGGGCACCGGGGAGCTGTTTTTT	CASSLSVGGTGELFF
TRBD1	NA	13	TRBJ2-5	TRBV7-3	TGTGCCAGCAGCTCCGGACAGGATACGGCCCAGTACTTC	CASSSGQDTAQYF
NA	NA	12	TRBJ1-5	TRBV6-6	TGTGCCAGCAGTTACGCGAATCAGCCCCAGCATTTT	CASSYANQPQHF
NA	few	11	TRBJ2-7	TRBV5-1	TGCGCCAGCAGCTCTTCCTACGAGCAGTACTTC	CASSSSYEQYF
NA	many	13	TRBJ2-7	TRBV28	TGTGCCAGCAGGACTGAGAACTCCTACGAGCAGTACTTC	CASRTENSYEQYF
TRBD2	NA	19	TRBJ2-5	TRBV7-8	TGTGCCAGCAGCCTACGCGGGGTTAGCGGGAGGTCGACGGGAGAGACCCAGTACTTC	CASSLRGVSGRSTGETQYF
NA	NA	16	TRBJ2-4	TRBV4-1	TGCGCCAGCAGCCAAGGCTTAGGGAGGTCCAAAAACATTCAGTACTTC	CASSQGLGRSKNIQYF
TRBD2	NA	16	TRBJ2-2	TRBV4-2	TGTGCCAGCAGCCAAGGGACTAGCGGAGCTACCGGGGAGCTGTTTTTT	CASSQGTSGATGELFF
NA	NA	17	TRBJ1-2	TRBV7-6	TGTGCCAGCAGCTCGTTCTTCGGGGGGCGGGGTAACTATGGCTACACCTTC	CASSSFFGGRGNYGYTF
TRBD2	NA	15	TRBJ2-1	TRBV18	TGTGCCAGCTCACCGGGACTAGCGGGAGACAATGAGCAGTTCTTC	CASSPGLAGDNEQFF
TRBD1	NA	13	TRBJ2-1	TRBV7-9	TGTGCCAGCAGCTTAGTAGGGGGCAGAGAGCAGTTCTTC	CASSLVGGREQFF
TRBD1	NA	14	TRBJ2-5	TRBV2	TGTGCCAGCAGGGAAACAGGGGTTCAAGAGACCCAGTACTTC	CASRETGVQETQYF
NA	NA	15	TRBJ1-2	TRBV7-2	TGTGCCAGCAGCCGTACCGGGAGGACTTACTATGGCTACACCTTC	CASSRTGRTYYGYTF
NA	NA	15	TRBJ1-5	TRBV28	TGTGCCAGCGTCCAAAATGTGGGCTCCAGTCAGCCCCGGCATTTT	CASVQNVGSSQPRHF